A selection of T cell receptor beta chains follows, all from one sample in a study of OX40 agonist ivuxolimab in advanced cancers. The method was immunoSEQ multiplex PCR; TCRdb's version includes in-frame clones alone and lacks a portion of them. Of about 83,000 clones listed, around 85% are singletons. Sample: CD4+ or CD8+ T cells sorted from blood, taken in a trial of the OX40 agonist ivuxolimab. The receptors were gathered from an adult with an advanced solid tumor such as melanoma, head and neck, liver or kidney cancer. Each CDR3 is given with its conserved first and last residue. Each record gives: V gene, CDR3 protein.

TRBV6-5 CASSYGTGRNTEAFF
TRBV18 CASSLDENIQYF
TRBV6-1 CASSMGLQLYEQYF
TRBV7-7 CASSLGRRREGLGEQFF
TRBV19 CASSTTGDSNQPQHF
TRBV7-9 CASSLPSGNTIYF
TRBV7-2 CASSFSNSPLHF
TRBV7-9 CASSHVPTVTDTQYF
TRBV9 CASSVGLAGNSYNEQFF
TRBV6-5 CASSYSGQGYYGYTF
TRBV7-2 CASSSGTGGGYQPQHF
TRBV9 CASSELSGGRTDTQYF
TRBV7-3 CASSLGPFAHEQFF
TRBV2 CASSEAFGRVYGYTF
TRBV27 CASSNGLRIGELFF
TRBV7-8 CASNLGGGNTEAFF
TRBV5-1 CASSLVVGGTETQYF
TRBV5-1 CASSSTTGQPYSPLHF
TRBV4-1 CASSDRWRVDEQFF
TRBV5-1 CASSTDRVTEAFF
TRBV7-9 CASSRGGNEQFF
TRBV28 CASSLLTLQETQYF
TRBV7-8 CASSLNLRTLNYGYTF
TRBV19 CASSPTQATSYEQYF